This TCR beta chain stems from a study of patients and donors after allogeneic stem cell transplantation. MiXCR was run by TCRdb on the RT-PCR reads, yielding one entry per CDR3 protein. The table has approximately 200,000 distinct CDR3 sequences, 40% to 45% seen once. The trim removed 5 bases at V and 5 bases at J, leaving 9 bases unmatched. Germline values: CDR1 SEHNR, CDR2 FQNEAQ (reference sequence). This CDR3 spans 15 amino acids. Material for sequencing was blood, either unsorted or a sorted T cell fraction (not recorded which). The TCR comes from a human donor who was either an allogeneic HSCT recipient or a stem cell or donor lymphocyte infusion donor (not recorded which). It is not recorded whose cells these are; they may come from a transplant donor. This chain links TRBV7-9 with TRBJ1-2, with 9 bases that match TRBD1. The DNA for the CDR3 is TGTGCCAGCAGCCCCACAGGGGGCGGAGGGTATGGCTACACCTTC. Amino acids: CASSPTGGGGYGYTF.